The sequence of this T cell receptor beta chain was determined in a study of T cells in women clearing cervical HPV infection. Study at large: Donors had HPV16-related CIN3 or worse; 2 had invasive cancer. Study results and caveats: Richness plus V gene abundances separated cases from controls with AUC around 0.79. Cases carried less TRBV6-7 than controls: approximately 0.1% versus 0.16%.

Turning to this clone: As yet, its antigen is unknown. From the germline J gene comes the end of the CDR3, since the read stops 3 residues before it.

Profiled with immunoSEQ multiplex PCR; TCRdb holds only in-frame clones, not every one. The table lists 25,000 to 35,000 clones. The germline V gene encodes CDR1 KGHSH and CDR2 LQKENI. This CDR3 region has 15 residues. Trimming at V came to 3 bases and at J to 5 bases, leaving 3 bases not matched to a gene. The chain uses TRBV18 and TRBJ2-5; 13 nucleotides align to TRBD2. The clonotype comes from a woman aged 18 to 75 with a cervical HPV16 infection that either progressed to CIN3+ or cleared (not recorded which). The sample comprised blood buffy coat. CDR3 DNA, as far as it was read: TGTGCCAGCTCACCTATGGGACTAGCGGGGGAGACC. Protein product: CASSPMGLAGET. The CDR3 in full is CASSPMGLAGETQYF.